This passage covers 20 T cell receptor beta chains from one sample sequenced in a study of control samples from healthy donors and cancer patients. The protocol was immunoSEQ multiplex PCR, while the TCRdb copy is restricted to in-frame clones and leaves out a portion. The sample gives around 94,000 clones, around 86% of which show up once; 1.3% is in the top ten. The sequenced material came from blood. The receptors were gathered from a woman between 45 and 65 years old in good health.

The chain carries TRBV7-9 and TRBJ2-3, with D uncertain. Germline V gene lookup returns CDR1 SEHNR and CDR2 FQNEAQ (reference sequence). V lost 8 bases to trimming and J lost 0 bases, with 18 bases between them. This CDR3 has 16 residues. Written as DNA, the CDR3 is TGTGCCAGCGACGGACGGCTCGGAGCTAGCACAGATACGCAGTATTTT. Its protein product is CASDGRLGASTDTQYF.

The chain recombines TRBV4-1 with TRBJ2-7; TRBD2 matches at 15 bases. There are 19 residues in the CDR3. Trimming cost V 1 base and J 1 base; bases outside gene matches: 8. Per germline, CDR1 MGHRA and CDR2 YSYEKL. The CDR3 DNA is TGCGCCAGCAGCCAAGGGGCACGGACTAGCGGGAGGGCTTCCTACGAGCAGTACTTC. Translated: CASSQGARTSGRASYEQYF.

The rearrangement links TRBV9 to TRBJ2-5, with D unresolved. Germline-derived CDR1 and CDR2 are SGDLS and YYNGEE. Trimming shortened V by 4 bases and J by 4 bases, and 14 bases separated the two germline ends. CDR3 length equals 14 residues. CDR3 loop: CASSPLRDPETQYF. Written as DNA, the CDR3 is TGTGCCAGCAGCCCCCTAAGGGATCCAGAGACCCAGTACTTC. Full variable domain (missing parts from reference TRBV9 and TRBJ2-5): DSGVTQTPKHLITATGQRVTLRCSPRSGDLSVYWYQQSLDQGLQFLIQYYNGEERAKGNILERFSAQQFPDLHSELNLSSLELGDSALYFCASSPLRDPETQYFGPGTRLLVL.

The J gene is TRBJ1-2, the V gene TRBV6-5; TRBD1 matches 8 bases. V lost 0 bases, J lost 7 bases, and 4 bases stayed unmatched. CDR1 and CDR2 (germline): MNHEY, SVGAGI. The CDR3 runs to 14 residues. The CDR3 sequence is CASSYSGQDSGYTF. The CDR3 DNA reads TGTGCCAGCAGTTACTCGGGACAGGATAGTGGCTACACCTTC.

This clone was seen a single time. The chain recombines TRBV18 with TRBJ2-1; D possibly corresponds to TRBD2 (6 bases). The length of the CDR3 is 14 residues. The germline V and J ends were trimmed by 2 bases and 6 bases, with 11 bases remaining between them. From germline, CDR1 is KGHSH and CDR2 LQKENI. The CDR3: CASSPDMGGNEQFF. For the CDR3, the DNA is TGTGCCAGCTCACCAGATATGGGGGGCAATGAGCAGTTCTTC.

The CDR3, as DNA: TGTGCCAGCAGCTTAGCCCCAAACCAGCCCCAGCATTTT. Amino acids: CASSLAPNQPQHF. The V and J genes are TRBV11-2 and TRBJ1-5, with D unresolved. This CDR3 contains 13 residues. Trimming took off 1 base at V and 7 bases at J, with 8 bases between the two ends. Germline lookup yields CDR1 SGHAT and CDR2 FQNNGV.

CDR3 residues: CASSWTSGPRFNEQFF. CDR3 DNA sequence: TGCGCCAGCAGCTGGACTAGCGGGCCGAGATTCAATGAGCAGTTCTTC. The chain recombines TRBV5-1 with TRBJ2-1; the match to TRBD2 covers 11 bases. CDR1 and CDR2 (germline): SGHRS, YFSETQ. This CDR3 spans 16 amino acids. After removal of 3 bases from V and 6 bases from J, the junction contained 8 bases not matched to a gene.

This rearrangement joins TRBV3-1 (or the pseudogene TRBV3-2) to TRBJ2-1; unclear D gene. Trimming removed 1 base from V and 1 base from J, with 2 bases in between. CDR3 length: 13 residues. CDR1 LGHDT and CDR2 YNNKEL come from the germline V gene (reference sequence). CDR3 protein: CASSQGSYNEQFF. The CDR3 nucleotides read TGTGCCAGCAGCCAAGGGTCCTACAATGAGCAGTTCTTC.

The rearrangement joins TRBV19 to TRBJ2-3; 8 bases agree with TRBD1. The germline gives CDR1 LNHDA, CDR2 SQIVND (reference sequence). V was pared by 10 bases and J by 1 base, with 4 bases of the junction left unmatched. There are 13 residues in the CDR3. The CDR3 DNA follows: TGTGCCACTCAGGACAGGGGCACAGATACGCAGTATTTT. Protein product: CATQDRGTDTQYF.

Details on this clone: An end of the junction does not agree with germline; a read error may underlie this. The sample has other DNA sequences that encode this CDR3 too. J is TRBJ2-5 and V is TRBV5-3; 9 bases match TRBD2. TRBV5-3 is placed among ORFs of uncertain function. CDR3 length equals 15 residues. The CDR3 reads CARSLGLAPQETQYF. CDR3 DNA: TGTGCCAGAAGCCTAGGACTAGCGCCGCAAGAGACTCAGTACTTC.

This clone appeared a single time. V is TRBV19 and J is TRBJ1-6; D perhaps matches TRBD1 (5 bases). There are 16 residues in the CDR3. V lost 4 bases and J 1 base, leaving 11 bases between the germline ends. Per germline, CDR1 LNHDA and CDR2 SQIVND (reference sequence). This chain's CDR3 is CASSNKGLSYNSPLHF. The CDR3 DNA follows: TGTGCCAGTAGTAATAAGGGGTTGTCCTATAATTCACCCCTCCACTTT.

The chain joins TRBV25-1 to TRBJ2-3; 7 positions agree with TRBD1. The CDR3 runs to 16 residues. CDR1 and CDR2 (germline): MGHDK, SYGVNS. V shed 1 base and J 0 bases; nucleotides not matched to a gene: 4. This CDR3 is CASSEWKGASTDTQYF. DNA for the CDR3: TGTGCCAGCAGTGAATGGAAGGGGGCAAGCACAGATACGCAGTATTTT.

This clone showed up just once. V usage is TRBV19 and J usage is TRBJ2-5; D is unresolved. CDR1 and CDR2 from the germline V gene are LNHDA and SQIVND (reference sequence). Between the trimmed V and J ends, which lost 5 bases and 7 bases, there was a span of 11 bases. The CDR3 extends over 12 amino acids. This chain's CDR3 is CASSQNEGTQYF. The CDR3 DNA reads TGTGCCAGTAGTCAGAACGAAGGGACCCAGTACTTC.

The chain is built from TRBV3-1 (or the pseudogene TRBV3-2) and TRBJ2-1, with 12 positions matching TRBD2. CDR3 size: 17 residues. Trimming at V came to 3 bases and at J to 8 bases, leaving 11 bases not matched to a gene. Germline V gene lookup returns CDR1 LGHDT and CDR2 YNNKEL (reference sequence). Here the CDR3 reads CASSQGQTSGRRDEQFF. CDR3 nucleotides: TGTGCCAGCAGCCAGGGTCAAACTAGCGGGAGGCGAGATGAGCAGTTCTTC.

The rearrangement links TRBV11-3 to TRBJ2-2; TRBD1 aligns across 10 bases. V was clipped by 1 base and J by 7 bases; unmatched bases: 6. Germline V gene data show CDR1 as SGHNT and CDR2 as YENEEA. The length of the CDR3 is 16 residues. The CDR3 region has the DNA TGTGCCAGCAGCTTAGGCCGACAGGGGGCAAGCGGGGAGCTGTTTTTT. Translation gives CASSLGRQGASGELFF. Full variable domain (remainder filled in from reference TRBV11-3 and TRBJ2-2): EAGVVQSPRYKIIEKKQPVAFWCNPISGHNTLYWYLQNLGQGPELLIRYENEEAVDDSQLPKDRFSAERLKGVDSTLKIQPAELGDSAVYLCASSLGRQGASGELFFGEGSRLTVL.

The chain couples TRBV12-3 or TRBV12-4 to TRBJ1-3; D possibly corresponds to TRBD1 (6 bases). V was clipped by 10 bases and J by 0 bases, with 10 bases between them. The CDR3 extends over 13 amino acids. In DNA form, the CDR3 reads TGTGCCATAAAAGGGGGCTCTGGAAACACCATATATTTT. Translation gives CAIKGGSGNTIYF.

This chain links TRBV5-6 with TRBJ2-7; D is ambiguous. V lost 2 bases, J lost 6 bases, and 18 bases lay in between. CDR1 is SGHDT, CDR2 YYEEEE, per germline. This CDR3 is built from 15 residues. The CDR3 sequence: CASSFYPPDPREQYF. DNA of the CDR3: TGTGCCAGCAGCTTTTACCCCCCCGACCCGCGCGAGCAGTACTTC. Drawing the rest from reference TRBV5-6 and TRBJ2-7, the complete variable domain is DAGVTQSPTHLIKTRGQQVTLRCSPKSGHDTVSWYQQALGQGPQFIFQYYEEEERQRGNFPDRFSGHQFPNYSSELNVNALLLGDSALYLCASSFYPPDPREQYFGPGTRLTVT.

The chain links TRBV10-1 to TRBJ2-7, with 11 bases fitting TRBD1. Germline values: CDR1 WNHNN, CDR2 SYGVQD (reference sequence). The ends lost 7 bases at V and 7 bases at J; junction bases unmatched: 3. The CDR3 loop spans 12 amino acids. Here the CDR3 reads CASTGQGAEQYF. The CDR3 DNA is TGCGCCAGCACCGGACAGGGGGCTGAGCAGTACTTC.

The sample holds one count of this clone. J is TRBJ1-2 and V is TRBV29-1; D gene ambiguous. The ends were cut back, 7 bases at V and 0 bases at J, with 15 bases in the middle. The CDR3 has 14 amino acids. Per germline, CDR1 SQVTM and CDR2 ANQGSEA. The CDR3 reads CSADPDASNYGYTF. CDR3 coding DNA: TGCAGCGCTGACCCGGACGCCTCTAACTATGGCTACACCTTC.

The V gene is TRBV4-2, the J gene TRBJ2-2; 10 bases fit TRBD2. CDR3 length: 18 amino acids. Germline lookup yields CDR1 LGHNA and CDR2 YNFKEQ. J gave up 4 bases and V 0 bases, and 8 bases lay outside the gene matches. The CDR3 DNA reads TGTGCCAGCAGCCAAGATACCAGCGGGGGGGCGACCACCGGGGAGCTGTTTTTT. It encodes CASSQDTSGGATTGELFF.